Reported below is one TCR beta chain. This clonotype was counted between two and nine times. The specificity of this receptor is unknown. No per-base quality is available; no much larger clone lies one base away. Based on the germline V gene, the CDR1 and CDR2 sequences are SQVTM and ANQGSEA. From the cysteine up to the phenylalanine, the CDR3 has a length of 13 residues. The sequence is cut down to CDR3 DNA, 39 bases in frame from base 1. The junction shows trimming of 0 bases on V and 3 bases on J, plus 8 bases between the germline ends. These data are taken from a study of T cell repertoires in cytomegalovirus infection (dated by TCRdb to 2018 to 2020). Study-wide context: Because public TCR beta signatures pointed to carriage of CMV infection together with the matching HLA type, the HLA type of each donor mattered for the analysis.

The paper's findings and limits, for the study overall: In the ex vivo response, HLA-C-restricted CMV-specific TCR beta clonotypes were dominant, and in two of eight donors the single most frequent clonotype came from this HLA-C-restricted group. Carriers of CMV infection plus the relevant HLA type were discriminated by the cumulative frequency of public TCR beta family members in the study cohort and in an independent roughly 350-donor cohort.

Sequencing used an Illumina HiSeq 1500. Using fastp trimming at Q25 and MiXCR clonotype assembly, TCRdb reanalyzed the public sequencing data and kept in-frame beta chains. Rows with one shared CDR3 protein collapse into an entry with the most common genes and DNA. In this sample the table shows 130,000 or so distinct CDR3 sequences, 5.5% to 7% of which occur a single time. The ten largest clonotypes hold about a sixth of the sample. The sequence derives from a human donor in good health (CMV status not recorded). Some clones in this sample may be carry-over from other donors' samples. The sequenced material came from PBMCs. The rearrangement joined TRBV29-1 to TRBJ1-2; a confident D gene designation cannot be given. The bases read TGCAGCGTTGAAGACCTAGATGACTATGGCTACACCTTC. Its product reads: CSVEDLDDYGYTF. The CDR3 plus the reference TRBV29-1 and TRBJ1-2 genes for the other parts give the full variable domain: SAVISQKPSRDICQRGTSLTIQCQVDSQVTMMFWYRQQPGQSLTLIATANQGSEATYESGFVIDKFPISRPNLTFSTLTVSNMSPEDSSIYLCSVEDLDDYGYTFGSGTRLTVV.